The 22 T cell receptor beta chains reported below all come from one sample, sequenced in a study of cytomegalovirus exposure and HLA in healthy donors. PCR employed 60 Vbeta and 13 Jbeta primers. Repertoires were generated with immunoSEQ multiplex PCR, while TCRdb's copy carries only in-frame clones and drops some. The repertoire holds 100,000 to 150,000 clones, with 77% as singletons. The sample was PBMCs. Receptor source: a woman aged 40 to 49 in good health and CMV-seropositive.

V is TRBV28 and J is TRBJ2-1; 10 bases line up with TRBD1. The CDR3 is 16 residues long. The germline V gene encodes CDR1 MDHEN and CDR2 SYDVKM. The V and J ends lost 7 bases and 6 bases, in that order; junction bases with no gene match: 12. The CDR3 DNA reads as TGTGCCAGCACTCCTCTTGCGAGGACAGGGGGCAATGAGCAGTTCTTC. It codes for CASTPLARTGGNEQFF. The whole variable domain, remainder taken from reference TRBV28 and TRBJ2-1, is DVKVTQSSRYLVKRTGEKVFLECVQDMDHENMFWYRQDPGLGLRLIYFSYDVKMKEKGDIPEGYSVSREKKERFSLILESASTNQTSMYLCASTPLARTGGNEQFFGPGTRLTVL.

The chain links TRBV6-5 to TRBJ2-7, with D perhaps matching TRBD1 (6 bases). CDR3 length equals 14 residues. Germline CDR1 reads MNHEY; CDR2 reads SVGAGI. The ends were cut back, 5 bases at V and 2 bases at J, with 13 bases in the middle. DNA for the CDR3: TGTGCCAGCAGTAAACTAGGGGGTACCTACGAGCAGTACTTC. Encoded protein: CASSKLGGTYEQYF.

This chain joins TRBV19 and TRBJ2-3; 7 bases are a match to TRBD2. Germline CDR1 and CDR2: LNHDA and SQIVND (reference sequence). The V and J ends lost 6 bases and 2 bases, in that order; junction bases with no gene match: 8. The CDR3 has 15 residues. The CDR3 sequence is CASRAGTIFTDTQYF. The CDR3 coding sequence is TGTGCCAGTAGGGCCGGGACTATATTCACAGATACGCAGTATTTT.

CDR3 nucleotides: TGCAGCGTAACGGGGCTAGCGAACCTGGGGGAGCAGTACTTC. This sequence encodes CSVTGLANLGEQYF. The chain carries TRBV29-1 and TRBJ2-7, with a weak D call TRBD2 (6 bases). The germline gives CDR1 SQVTM, CDR2 ANQGSEA. The ends were cut back, 6 bases at V and 7 bases at J, with 22 bases in the middle. CDR3 length: 14 amino acids.

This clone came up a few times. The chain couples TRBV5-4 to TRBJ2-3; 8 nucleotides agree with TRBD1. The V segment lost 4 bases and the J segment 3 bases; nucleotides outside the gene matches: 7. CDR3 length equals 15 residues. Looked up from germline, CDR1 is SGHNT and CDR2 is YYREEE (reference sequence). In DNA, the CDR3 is TGTGCCAGCAGCCTGGGACAGGTTTTAACAGATACGCAGTATTTT. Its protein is CASSLGQVLTDTQYF.

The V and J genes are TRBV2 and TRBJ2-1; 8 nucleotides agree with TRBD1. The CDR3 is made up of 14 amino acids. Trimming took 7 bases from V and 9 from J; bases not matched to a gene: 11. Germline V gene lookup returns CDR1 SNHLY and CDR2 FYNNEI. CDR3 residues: CASTKGQGRGEQFF. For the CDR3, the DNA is TGTGCCAGCACCAAAGGACAGGGAAGAGGTGAGCAGTTCTTC. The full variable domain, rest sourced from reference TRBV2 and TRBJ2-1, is EPEVTQTPSHQVTQMGQEVILRCVPISNHLYFYWYRQILGQKVEFLVSFYNNEISEKSEIFDDQFSVERPDGSNFTLKIRSTKLEDSAMYFCASTKGQGRGEQFFGPGTRLTVL.

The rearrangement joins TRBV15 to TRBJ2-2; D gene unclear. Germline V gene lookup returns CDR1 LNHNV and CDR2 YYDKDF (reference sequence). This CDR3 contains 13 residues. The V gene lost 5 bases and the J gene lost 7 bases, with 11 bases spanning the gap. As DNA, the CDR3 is TGTGCCACCAGCCCCTCCAGGCTCGGGGAGCTGTTTTTT. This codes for CATSPSRLGELFF.

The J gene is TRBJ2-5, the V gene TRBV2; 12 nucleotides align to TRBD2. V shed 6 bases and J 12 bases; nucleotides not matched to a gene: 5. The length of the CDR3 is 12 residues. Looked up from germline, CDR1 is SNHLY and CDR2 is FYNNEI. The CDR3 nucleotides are TGTGCCAGCAGCCGACTAGCGGGAGAGGAGTACTTC. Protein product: CASSRLAGEEYF. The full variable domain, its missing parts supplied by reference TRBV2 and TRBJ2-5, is EPEVTQTPSHQVTQMGQEVILRCVPISNHLYFYWYRQILGQKVEFLVSFYNNEISEKSEIFDDQFSVERPDGSNFTLKIRSTKLEDSAMYFCASSRLAGEEYFGPGTRLLVL.

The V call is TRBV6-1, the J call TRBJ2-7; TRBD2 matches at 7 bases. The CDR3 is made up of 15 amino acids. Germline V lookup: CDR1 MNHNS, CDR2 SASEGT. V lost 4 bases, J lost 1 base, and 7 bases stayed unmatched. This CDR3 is CASSGPSGGSYEQYF. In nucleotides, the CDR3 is TGTGCCAGCAGTGGCCCATCGGGAGGTTCCTACGAGCAGTACTTC.

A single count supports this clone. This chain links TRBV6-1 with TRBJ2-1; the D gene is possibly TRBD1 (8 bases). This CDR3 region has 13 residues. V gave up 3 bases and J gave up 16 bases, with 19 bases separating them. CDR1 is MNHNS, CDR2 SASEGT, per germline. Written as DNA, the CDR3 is TGTGCCAGCAGTGAGACGAGGACAGGGAGGGAATTCTTC. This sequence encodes CASSETRTGREFF.

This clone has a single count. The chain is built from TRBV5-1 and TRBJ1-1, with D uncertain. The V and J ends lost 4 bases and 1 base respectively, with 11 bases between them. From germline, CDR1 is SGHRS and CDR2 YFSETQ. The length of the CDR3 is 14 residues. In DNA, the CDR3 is TGCGCCAGCAGCCTGACACCATCGAACACTGAAGCTTTCTTT. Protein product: CASSLTPSNTEAFF.

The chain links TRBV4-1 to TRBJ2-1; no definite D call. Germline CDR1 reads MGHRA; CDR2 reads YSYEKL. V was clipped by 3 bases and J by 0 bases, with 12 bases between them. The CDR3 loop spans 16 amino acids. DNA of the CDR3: TGCGCCAGCAGCCACTACGTATTAAGCTCCTACAATGAGCAGTTCTTC. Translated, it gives CASSHYVLSSYNEQFF.

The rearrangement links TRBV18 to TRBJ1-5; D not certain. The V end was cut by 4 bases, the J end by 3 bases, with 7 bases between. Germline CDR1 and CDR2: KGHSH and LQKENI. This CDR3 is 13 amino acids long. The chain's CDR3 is CASSQENNQPQHF. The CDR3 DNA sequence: TGTGCCAGCTCACAAGAGAACAATCAGCCCCAGCATTTT.

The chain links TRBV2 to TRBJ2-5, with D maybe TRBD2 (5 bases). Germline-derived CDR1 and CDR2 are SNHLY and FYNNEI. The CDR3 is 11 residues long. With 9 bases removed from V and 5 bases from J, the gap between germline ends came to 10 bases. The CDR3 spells CASSRRETQYF. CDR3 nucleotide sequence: TGTGCCAGTTCACGGAGGGAGACCCAGTACTTC. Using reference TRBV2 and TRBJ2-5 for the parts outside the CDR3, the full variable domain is EPEVTQTPSHQVTQMGQEVILRCVPISNHLYFYWYRQILGQKVEFLVSFYNNEISEKSEIFDDQFSVERPDGSNFTLKIRSTKLEDSAMYFCASSRRETQYFGPGTRLLVL.

The CDR3 spells CASSRDTMNTEAFF. Here the CDR3 DNA reads TGTGCCAGCAGCCGGGACACCATGAACACTGAAGCTTTCTTT. This sequence joins TRBV5-5 and TRBJ1-1, with a weak D call TRBD1 (6 bases). Deletions cut 4 bases from V and 0 bases from J, with 10 bases between. CDR1 and CDR2 from the germline V gene are SGHKS and YYEKEE (reference sequence). This CDR3 comprises 14 residues.

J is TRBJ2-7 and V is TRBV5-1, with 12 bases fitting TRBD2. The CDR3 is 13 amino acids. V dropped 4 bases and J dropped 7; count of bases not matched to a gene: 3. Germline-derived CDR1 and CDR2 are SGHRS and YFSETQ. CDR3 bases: TGCGCCAGCAGCCCAGGACTAGCGGGGGAGCAGTACTTC. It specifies CASSPGLAGEQYF.

The CDR3 region is CASSEAPEERLYNEQFF. The CDR3 DNA reads TGTGCCAGCAGCGAGGCCCCCGAGGAGCGGCTCTACAATGAGCAGTTCTTC. This rearrangement joins TRBV9 to TRBJ2-1, with D tentatively TRBD2 (5 bases). Trimming pared 3 bases from V and 3 bases from J, leaving 19 bases between. Germline assignment: CDR1 SGDLS and CDR2 YYNGEE. The CDR3 spans 17 residues.

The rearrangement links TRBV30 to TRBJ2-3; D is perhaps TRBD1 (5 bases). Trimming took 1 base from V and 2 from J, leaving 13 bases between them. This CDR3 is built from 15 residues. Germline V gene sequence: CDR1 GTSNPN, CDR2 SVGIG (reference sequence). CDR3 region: CAWSGSGWPTDTQYF. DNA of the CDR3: TGTGCCTGGAGTGGTTCAGGGTGGCCCACAGATACGCAGTATTTT.

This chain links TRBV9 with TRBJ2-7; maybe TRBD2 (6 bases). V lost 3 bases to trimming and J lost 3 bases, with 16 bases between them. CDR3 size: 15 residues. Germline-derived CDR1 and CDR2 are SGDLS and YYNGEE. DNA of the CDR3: TGTGCCAGCAGCGGAGGGACTGGAACTCACTACGAGCAGTACTTC. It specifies CASSGGTGTHYEQYF.

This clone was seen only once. CDR3 sequence (DNA): TGTGCCACCAGCAGATATCACAGGGTCTCTGGAAACACCATATATTTT. This gives the protein CATSRYHRVSGNTIYF. V is TRBV15 and J is TRBJ1-3; D possibly corresponds to TRBD1 (6 bases). This CDR3 has 16 residues. V lost 2 bases and J lost 0, with 11 bases in between. The V gene's germline CDR1 is LNHNV and CDR2 YYDKDF (reference sequence).

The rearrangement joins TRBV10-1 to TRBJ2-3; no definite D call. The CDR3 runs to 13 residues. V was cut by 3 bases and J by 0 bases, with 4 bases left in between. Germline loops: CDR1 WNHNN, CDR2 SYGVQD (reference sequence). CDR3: CASSDGSTDTQYF. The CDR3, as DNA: TGCGCCAGCAGTGACGGGAGCACAGATACGCAGTATTTT.

The CDR3 loop is CASSIDHSIEGYTF. CDR3 nucleotides: TGTGCCAGTAGTATAGATCATTCGATAGAAGGCTACACCTTC. The chain has TRBV19 and TRBJ1-2; D is uncertain. This CDR3 is built from 14 residues. The V and J ends lost 0 bases and 8 bases respectively, with 13 bases between them. Germline CDR1 and CDR2: LNHDA and SQIVND (reference sequence).